The 8 T cell receptor beta chains listed next were all sequenced from one sample in a study of CD8 T cells in Susac syndrome. Reverse transcription of roughly 0.5 to 1 ug RNA used random hexamers. TCRdb redid the calling of the immunoSEQ multiplex PCR reads with MiXCR, one entry per CDR3 protein. The sample records some 180,000 distinct CDR3 sequences, 90% to 95% being singletons. Sequencing used CD4+ T cells from PBMCs. These receptors originate from a human donor with Susac syndrome.

The J gene is TRBJ2-1, the V gene TRBV28; tentative D call: TRBD2 (6 bases). Germline V gene sequence: CDR1 MDHEN, CDR2 SYDVKM. V lost 5 bases to trimming and J lost 0 bases, with 11 bases between them. The CDR3 contains 15 residues. In DNA, the CDR3 is TGTGCCAGCAGTGGGGGGTCGAGCTCCTACAATGAGCAGTTCTTC. As protein: CASSGGSSSYNEQFF.

The chain couples TRBV7-2 to TRBJ2-7, with 9 bases aligning to TRBD2. This CDR3 has 16 amino acids. V lost 7 bases and J lost 4; bases outside the gene matches: 14. Germline CDR1 and CDR2: SGHTA and FQGNSA. CDR3 loop: CASTLMGGGARYEQYF. In nucleotides, the CDR3 is TGTGCCAGCACCCTCATGGGCGGGGGGGCGAGATACGAGCAGTACTTC.

This chain uses TRBV18 with TRBJ1-4; D gene unclear. V gave up 2 bases and J gave up 0 bases, with 10 bases separating them. CDR1 is KGHSH, CDR2 LQKENI, per germline. The CDR3 covers 16 residues. The CDR3 DNA reads as TGTGCCAGCTCACCAAATACCTCGGCAACTAATGAAAAACTGTTTTTT. Its translation is CASSPNTSATNEKLFF.

In this sample, this clonotype turned up once. V usage is TRBV19 and J usage is TRBJ2-5; possible D gene TRBD1, 6 bases. The CDR3 loop spans 12 amino acids. The V end was cut by 6 bases, the J end by 2 bases, with 7 bases between. CDR1 LNHDA and CDR2 SQIVND come from the germline V gene (reference sequence). CDR3 loop: CASRTGQETQYF. The CDR3 coding sequence is TGTGCCAGTAGGACAGGACAAGAGACCCAGTACTTC.

The chain uses TRBV20-1 and TRBJ2-1; D may be TRBD2 (7 bases). Germline V lookup: CDR1 DFQATT, CDR2 SNEGSKA (reference sequence). The CDR3 contains 13 residues. With 8 bases removed from V and 1 base from J, the gap between germline ends came to 12 bases. The CDR3 loop is CSLSGTSYNEQFF. CDR3 coding DNA: TGCAGTTTAAGCGGGACATCCTACAATGAGCAGTTCTTC.

The chain joins TRBV6-2 or TRBV6-3 to TRBJ2-2, with D possibly being TRBD1 (6 bases). The CDR3 totals 15 residues. Germline V lookup: CDR1 MNHEY, CDR2 SVGEGT. V was pared by 3 bases and J by 0 bases, with 8 bases between. Written as DNA, the CDR3 is TGTGCCAGCAGTTATACAGGGCCGAACACCGGGGAGCTGTTTTTT. Amino acids: CASSYTGPNTGELFF.

This chain joins TRBV20-1 and TRBJ2-6; 9 bases fit TRBD1. From germline, CDR1 is DFQATT and CDR2 SNEGSKA (reference sequence). There are 16 residues in the CDR3. The V segment lost 5 bases and the J segment 0 bases; nucleotides outside the gene matches: 5. The CDR3 reads CSASDRGISGANVLTF. The CDR3 DNA follows: TGCAGTGCTTCCGACAGGGGGATCTCTGGGGCCAACGTCCTGACTTTC.

The chain carries TRBV25-1 and TRBJ2-1, with 8 bases fitting TRBD2. With V trimmed by 5 bases and J by 8 bases, 11 bases remained unmatched. CDR1 is MGHDK and CDR2 is SYGVNS in the germline V gene. The CDR3 extends over 15 amino acids. CDR3: CASSRTGGPIYEQFF. Here the CDR3 DNA reads TGTGCCAGCAGTAGAACGGGAGGGCCAATCTATGAGCAGTTCTTC.